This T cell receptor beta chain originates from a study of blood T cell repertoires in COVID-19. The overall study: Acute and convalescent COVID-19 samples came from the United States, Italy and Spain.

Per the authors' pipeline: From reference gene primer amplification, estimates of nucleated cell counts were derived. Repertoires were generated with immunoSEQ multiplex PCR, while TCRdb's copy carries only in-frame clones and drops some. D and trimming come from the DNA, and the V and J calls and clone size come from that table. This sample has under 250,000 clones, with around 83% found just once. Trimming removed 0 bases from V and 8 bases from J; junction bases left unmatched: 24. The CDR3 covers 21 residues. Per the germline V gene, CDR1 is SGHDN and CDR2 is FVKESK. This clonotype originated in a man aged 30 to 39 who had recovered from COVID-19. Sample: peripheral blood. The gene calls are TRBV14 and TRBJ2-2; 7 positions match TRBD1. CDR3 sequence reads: CASSQDNPDRPKADVWGELFF. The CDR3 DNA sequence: TGTGCCAGCAGCCAAGATAATCCGGACAGGCCAAAAGCGGATGTTTGGGGGGAGCTGTTTTTT. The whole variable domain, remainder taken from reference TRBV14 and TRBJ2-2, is EAGVTQFPSHSVIEKGQTVTLRCDPISGHDNLYWYRRVMGKEIKFLLHFVKESKQDESGMPNNRFLAERTGGTYSTLKVQPAELEDSGVYFCASSQDNPDRPKADVWGELFFGEGSRLTVL.